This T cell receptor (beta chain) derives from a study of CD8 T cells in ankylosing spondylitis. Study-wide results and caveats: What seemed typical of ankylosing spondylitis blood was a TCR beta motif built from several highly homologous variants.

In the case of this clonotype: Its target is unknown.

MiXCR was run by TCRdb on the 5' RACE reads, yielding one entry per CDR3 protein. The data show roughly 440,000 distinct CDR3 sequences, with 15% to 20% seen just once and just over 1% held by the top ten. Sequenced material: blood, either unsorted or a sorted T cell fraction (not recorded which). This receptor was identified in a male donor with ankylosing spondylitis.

CDR3 sequence (DNA): TGCAGTGCTAGAGGTCAACTATCACCGACAGATACGCAGTATTTT. Translated: CSARGQLSPTDTQYF. This rearrangement joins TRBV20-1 to TRBJ2-3; no clear D gene. Germline V lookup: CDR1 DFQATT, CDR2 SNEGSKA (reference sequence). V was pared by 1 base and J by 3 bases, with 14 bases between. CDR3 size: 15 residues.